Presented here are 14 T cell receptor beta chains from one specimen sequenced in a study of T cells in Graves' hyperthyroidism and ophthalmopathy (dated by TCRdb to the late 2010s). The receptor library was made with multiplex PCR. This sample was sequenced with an Illumina HiSeq 2000. The TCR beta CDR3 regions were amplified from the RNA transcripts. A first-round RT-PCR of the TCR CDR3 used the HTBI primer set with the Qiagen OneStep RT-PCR kit. TCRdb reanalyzed the raw reads on its own, using fastp at Q25 for trimming and MiXCR for clone calling, and kept in-frame beta chains. When rows share a CDR3 protein, they turn into one entry using the most common DNA and genes. This sample lists some 420,000 distinct CDR3 sequences; roughly 13% were detected once. The ten top clones hold 5.3% of the sample. Sequenced sample: blood. The source is a young woman with Graves' hyperthyroidism.

This clonotype turned up a few times. The rearrangement uses TRBV6-4 and TRBJ2-2; D is unclear. Looked up from germline, CDR1 is MRHNA and CDR2 is SNTAGT. The CDR3 is made up of 14 amino acids. The V gene lost 7 bases and the J gene lost 4 bases, with 13 bases spanning the gap. CDR3 in amino acids: CASTMVHGTGELFF. The CDR3 DNA reads TGTGCCAGCACGATGGTTCATGGCACCGGGGAGCTGTTTTTT.

As concerns this clonotype: Possible read error: a much larger clone is one base away. The V gene is TRBV15, the J gene TRBJ2-5, with D possibly TRBD1 on 6 matching bases. The CDR3 has 18 amino acids. Germline CDR1 reads LNHNV; CDR2 reads YYDKDF (reference sequence). The CDR3 sequence: CATGRRFGKGDKKETQYF. The DNA of the CDR3 is TGTGCCACCGGCAGACGTTTCGGCAAGGGGGACAAAAAAGAGACCCAGTACTTC.

This clonotype was observed at least ten times. V and J are TRBV7-6 and TRBJ2-1, with 14 bases fitting TRBD2. The CDR3 spans 17 residues. V gave up 1 base and J gave up 9 bases; unmatched junction bases: 8. Germline CDR1 and CDR2: SGHVS and FNYEAQ. The CDR3 is CASSLDRGLAGAGEQFF. The CDR3 DNA follows: TGTGCCAGCAGCTTAGACCGGGGACTAGCGGGAGCCGGTGAGCAGTTCTTC.

Ten or more counts support this clonotype. V usage is TRBV12-3 or TRBV12-4 and J usage is TRBJ2-7, with D possibly TRBD2 on 5 matching bases. With 1 base removed from V and 2 bases from J, the gap between germline ends came to 6 bases. This CDR3 comprises 13 residues. In DNA, the CDR3 is TGTGCCAGCAGTTTAGGGGAGCCCTACGAGCAGTACTTC. Its translation is CASSLGEPYEQYF.

V and J are TRBV10-3 and TRBJ1-2; D call uncertain. The CDR3 is 13 amino acids. V gave up 5 bases and J gave up 0 bases, with 7 bases separating them. Germline lookup yields CDR1 ENHRY and CDR2 SYGVKD. CDR3 residues: CAISPSSNYGYTF. DNA of the CDR3: TGTGCCATCAGTCCCAGCTCTAACTATGGCTACACCTTC.

On this clonotype itself: This may arise from a read error, as a much more abundant clone is one base away. Without the conserved terminal phenylalanine or tryptophan, this CDR3 likely stems from a read error. The chain joins TRBV5-4 to TRBJ2-5, with TRBD2 matching 10 bases. The germline V gene encodes CDR1 SGHNT and CDR2 YYREEE (reference sequence). The V gene end was trimmed by 0 bases and the J gene end by 3 bases; junction bases not matched to a gene: 8. The CDR3 runs to 17 residues. The CDR3 sequence: CASSLGAGGRQKETQYS. For the CDR3, the DNA is TGTGCCAGCAGCTTGGGAGCGGGAGGGCGACAAAAAGAGACCCAGTACTCC.

As regards this clonotype: A much larger clone lies one base from this, so it may be a read error. The chain recombines TRBV28 with TRBJ1-3; weak D call: TRBD1 (6 bases). The CDR3 loop spans 15 amino acids. The ends were cut back, 5 bases at V and 0 bases at J, with 11 bases in the middle. Germline CDR1 and CDR2: MDHEN and SYDVKM. In DNA, the CDR3 is TGTGCCAGCAGTCCCCGACAGGTCTCTGGAAACACCATATATTTT. Translating it yields CASSPRQVSGNTIYF. Full variable domain (missing parts from reference TRBV28 and TRBJ1-3): DVKVTQSSRYLVKRTGEKVFLECVQDMDHENMFWYRQDPGLGLRLIYFSYDVKMKEKGDIPEGYSVSREKKERFSLILESASTNQTSMYLCASSPRQVSGNTIYFGEGSWLTVV.

This clonotype has ten or more counts. The chain joins TRBV18 to TRBJ1-1, with D unclear. V lost 4 bases to trimming and J lost 8 bases, with 14 bases between them. This CDR3 region has 13 residues. Germline V gives CDR1 KGHSH, CDR2 LQKENI. The CDR3 sequence: CASSLTAGQEAFF. The CDR3 DNA reads TGTGCCAGCTCACTTACGGCGGGTCAAGAAGCTTTCTTT.

This clonotype was counted at least ten times. The chain uses TRBV12-3 or TRBV12-4 and TRBJ2-7, with D perhaps being TRBD1 or TRBD2 (5 bases each). Deletions cut 3 bases from V and 0 bases from J, with 27 bases between. There are 20 residues in the CDR3. Here the CDR3 reads CASSFEAMGLGRKTSYEQYF. As DNA, the CDR3 is TGTGCCAGCAGTTTTGAAGCGATGGGATTGGGACGAAAGACCTCCTACGAGCAGTACTTC.

There are many counts of this clonotype. The V call is TRBV7-9, the J call TRBJ2-7; no reliable D call. V gave up 5 bases and J gave up 0 bases, with 2 bases separating them. The CDR3 has 11 residues. In germline, CDR1 is SEHNR, CDR2 FQNEAQ (reference sequence). The CDR3 loop is CASSTSYEQYF. The CDR3 DNA is TGTGCCAGCAGCACCTCCTACGAGCAGTACTTC. The complete variable domain, with remaining parts taken from reference TRBV7-9 and TRBJ2-7, reads DTGVSQNPRHKITKRGQNVTFRCDPISEHNRLYWYRQTLGQGPEFLTYFQNEAQLEKSRLLSDRFSAERPKGSFSTLEIQRTEQGDSAMYLCASSTSYEQYFGPGTRLTVT.

This clonotype was counted at least ten times. J is TRBJ2-5 and V is TRBV6-1; no reliable D call. The germline V gene has CDR1 MNHNS and CDR2 SASEGT. V shed 8 bases and J shed 1 base, with 8 bases lying between them. The CDR3 is 12 amino acids. The CDR3 bases are TGTGCCAGCCTGGGGTCCCAAGAGACCCAGTACTTC. Its translation is CASLGSQETQYF.

Only a few counts were recorded for this clonotype. The chain recombines TRBV5-4 with TRBJ1-1; possibly TRBD1 for D (6 bases). The CDR3 is 15 residues long. Trimming cost V 0 bases and J 4 bases, with 13 bases left between them. Germline V gene lookup returns CDR1 SGHNT and CDR2 YYREEE (reference sequence). The CDR3 DNA sequence: TGTGCCAGCAGCTTGGTCCAGGGAGGGGGCACTGAAGCTTTCTTT. Its translation is CASSLVQGGGTEAFF.

V and J are TRBV5-1 and TRBJ1-1, with 7 bases that match TRBD1. The trim removed 0 bases at V and 2 bases at J, leaving 19 bases unmatched. The CDR3 is 20 residues long. Germline V gene data show CDR1 as SGHRS and CDR2 as YFSETQ. CDR3 loop: CASSLEPAGQRLGSNTEAFF. The CDR3 DNA reads as TGCGCCAGCAGCTTGGAGCCAGCGGGACAGAGGCTCGGTAGTAACACTGAAGCTTTCTTT.

This clonotype has a count of ten or more. This chain's CDR3 is CASSLTLAGEDEQYF. The CDR3 DNA is TGTGCCAGCAGCCTCACCCTAGCGGGAGAGGACGAGCAGTACTTC. This chain uses TRBV3-1 with TRBJ2-7; TRBD2 matches 10 bases. This CDR3 is 15 amino acids long. V shed 4 bases, J shed 5 bases, and the junction held 8 bases outside the gene matches. From germline, CDR1 is LGHDT and CDR2 YNNKEL (reference sequence).